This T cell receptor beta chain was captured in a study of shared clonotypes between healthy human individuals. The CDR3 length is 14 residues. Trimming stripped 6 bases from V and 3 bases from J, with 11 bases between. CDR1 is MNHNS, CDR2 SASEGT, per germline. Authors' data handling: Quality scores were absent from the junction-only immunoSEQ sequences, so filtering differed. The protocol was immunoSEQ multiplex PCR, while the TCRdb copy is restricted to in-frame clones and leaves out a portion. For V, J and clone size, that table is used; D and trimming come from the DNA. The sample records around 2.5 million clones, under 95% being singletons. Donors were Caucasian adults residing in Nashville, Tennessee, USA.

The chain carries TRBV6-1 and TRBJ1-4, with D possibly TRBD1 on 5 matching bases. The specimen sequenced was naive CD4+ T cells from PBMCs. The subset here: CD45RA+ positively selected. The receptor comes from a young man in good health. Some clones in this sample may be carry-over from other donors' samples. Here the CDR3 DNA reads TGTGCCAGCAGGGAGGGACGGTCTAATGAAAAACTGTTTTTT. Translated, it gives CASREGRSNEKLFF.